A single sample gave rise to the 12 T cell receptor beta chains below, sequenced in a study of regulatory T cells in long-lasting Graves disease. Time point denoted: newly diagnosed GD, antithyroid drugs for less than 3 months. Preparation of the TCR library used RNA extracted from PBMCs. Arm-PCR with iRepertoire HTBI primers amplified the CDR3 regions for these TCR beta libraries. TCRdb used MiXCR to reprocess the multiplex PCR reads, holding one entry per CDR3 protein. The sample records roughly 420,000 distinct CDR3 sequences, around 15% being singletons. This same sample was also taken into another study, of T cells in Graves' hyperthyroidism and ophthalmopathy.

The sequences come from peripheral blood mononuclear cells (PBMCs), collected at new diagnosis, from a patient treated with antithyroid drugs. These receptors were taken from a woman aged 45-60 years with Graves disease.

This chain links TRBV7-3 with TRBJ1-2; 8 bases map to TRBD1. CDR1 is SGHTA, CDR2 FQGTGA, per germline. CDR3 length: 15 amino acids. V lost 1 base, J lost 4 bases, and 5 bases stayed unmatched. This chain's CDR3 is CASSLNGDRTYGYTF. The CDR3, as DNA: TGTGCCAGCAGCTTAAATGGGGACAGGACCTATGGCTACACCTTC.

This clonotype has ten or more counts. Sequence at one end of the junction differs from germline and may be a read error. The chain employs TRBV5-1 and TRBJ2-3; perhaps TRBD2 as D (6 bases). The CDR3 covers 14 residues. Per germline, CDR1 SGHRS and CDR2 YFSETQ. The CDR3 coding sequence is TGTGCCAGCAGCTCGGGGGTGGGGACAGATACGCAGTATTTT. This encodes CASSSGVGTDTQYF.

This clonotype appeared many times. V is TRBV11-2 and J is TRBJ2-2; 11 bases align to TRBD2. CDR1 is SGHAT, CDR2 FQNNGV, per germline. This CDR3 region has 16 residues. V was clipped by 3 bases and J by 3 bases; unmatched bases: 3. The CDR3 loop is CASSFQLAGDTGELFF. The CDR3, as DNA: TGTGCCAGCAGCTTTCAACTAGCGGGAGACACCGGGGAGCTGTTTTTT.

This clonotype was counted between two and nine times. The V gene is TRBV14, the J gene TRBJ1-1; TRBD1 is a possible D gene (6 bases). This CDR3 has 15 residues. The germline V gene has CDR1 SGHDN and CDR2 FVKESK. Between the trimmed V and J ends, which lost 4 bases and 5 bases, there was a span of 17 bases. CDR3 region: CASSPLTGPQTEAFF. The DNA for the CDR3 is TGTGCCAGCAGCCCGCTGACAGGCCCGCAGACTGAAGCTTTCTTT. The full variable domain, in which reference TRBV14 and TRBJ1-1 provide the parts outside the CDR3, is EAGVTQFPSHSVIEKGQTVTLRCDPISGHDNLYWYRRVMGKEIKFLLHFVKESKQDESGMPNNRFLAERTGGTYSTLKVQPAELEDSGVYFCASSPLTGPQTEAFFGQGTRLTVV.

For this clonotype: This may stem from a read error, because a much larger clone lies one nucleotide away. The chain joins TRBV28 to TRBJ1-5, with 8 bases identical to TRBD1. CDR3 length equals 15 residues. V dropped 8 bases and J dropped 7; count of bases not matched to a gene: 13. Germline V CDR1 and CDR2: MDHEN, SYDVKM. CDR3 bases: TGTGCCAGCGGAGAATCGGACAGGGATGGGCAGCCCCAGCATTTT. This gives the protein CASGESDRDGQPQHF.

This clonotype was seen only a few times. The J gene is TRBJ2-5, the V gene TRBV24-1; tentative D call: TRBD2 (7 bases). Trimming pared 10 bases from V and 1 base from J, leaving 12 bases between. Germline lookup yields CDR1 KGHDR and CDR2 SFDVKD. This CDR3 has 13 residues. The chain's CDR3 is CATSRGGQETQYF. The CDR3 DNA reads TGTGCCACAAGTAGGGGGGGCCAAGAGACCCAGTACTTC.

Ten or more counts support this clonotype. The chain joins TRBV27 to TRBJ2-3; 7 nucleotides line up with TRBD2. This CDR3 comprises 17 residues. After removal of 5 bases from V and 3 bases from J, the junction contained 14 bases not matched to a gene. The V gene's germline CDR1 is MNHEY and CDR2 SMNVEV (reference sequence). The CDR3, as DNA: TGTGCCAGCAGTCCGTACATACTTACTAGCGAGACAGATACGCAGTATTTT. This translates into CASSPYILTSETDTQYF.

To note about this clonotype: Germline is not matched at one junction end, which may reflect a read error. The chain carries TRBV30 and TRBJ2-1, with TRBD2 matching over 11 bases. This CDR3 region has 15 residues. Germline CDR1 and CDR2: GTSNPN and SVGIG (reference sequence). The DNA for the CDR3 is TGTGCCCGGAGTGAGGGACTAGCGGTCTACAATGAGCAGTTCTTC. Its protein product is CARSEGLAVYNEQFF.

At least ten counts were recorded for this clonotype. V is TRBV20-1 and J is TRBJ2-1; 7 positions agree with TRBD1. Trimming removed 4 bases from V and 4 bases from J; junction bases left unmatched: 7. This CDR3 spans 14 amino acids. CDR1 and CDR2 from the germline V gene are DFQATT and SNEGSKA (reference sequence). The CDR3 DNA follows: TGCAGTGCTAAACGACAGGGACCTTACAATGAGCAGTTCTTC. Protein product: CSAKRQGPYNEQFF.

This clonotype was seen repeatedly, ten times or more. The CDR3 DNA reads as TGCGCCAGCAGCCAGCCGGGACAGGGGACGACAGATACGCAGTATTTT. Protein: CASSQPGQGTTDTQYF. The gene calls are TRBV4-1 and TRBJ2-3, with 10 bases matching TRBD1. The J segment lost 3 bases and the V segment lost 3 bases, leaving 6 bases of the junction unmatched. CDR1 is MGHRA and CDR2 is YSYEKL in the germline V gene. This CDR3 is 16 amino acids long.

The sample holds many counts of this clonotype. The J gene is TRBJ2-1, the V gene TRBV5-1; 8 bases are a match to TRBD2. CDR1 and CDR2 from the germline V gene are SGHRS and YFSETQ. The length of the CDR3 is 16 residues. With 1 base clipped from V and 1 base from J, the junction kept 4 bases outside the gene matches. CDR3 DNA: TGCGCCAGCAGCTTGACTAGCGGAATTTCCTACAATGAGCAGTTCTTC. Amino acids: CASSLTSGISYNEQFF.

In its sample, this clonotype was seen many times. The J gene is TRBJ1-1, the V gene TRBV7-3, with a tentative D call TRBD1 (5 bases). This CDR3 has 14 residues. The V end lost 4 bases, the J end lost 4 bases, and 13 bases lay between the germline ends. Germline lookup yields CDR1 SGHTA and CDR2 FQGTGA. The DNA for the CDR3 is TGTGCCAGCAGCTCCCAGGGTGGGTCCACTGAAGCTTTCTTT. Translating gives CASSSQGGSTEAFF.